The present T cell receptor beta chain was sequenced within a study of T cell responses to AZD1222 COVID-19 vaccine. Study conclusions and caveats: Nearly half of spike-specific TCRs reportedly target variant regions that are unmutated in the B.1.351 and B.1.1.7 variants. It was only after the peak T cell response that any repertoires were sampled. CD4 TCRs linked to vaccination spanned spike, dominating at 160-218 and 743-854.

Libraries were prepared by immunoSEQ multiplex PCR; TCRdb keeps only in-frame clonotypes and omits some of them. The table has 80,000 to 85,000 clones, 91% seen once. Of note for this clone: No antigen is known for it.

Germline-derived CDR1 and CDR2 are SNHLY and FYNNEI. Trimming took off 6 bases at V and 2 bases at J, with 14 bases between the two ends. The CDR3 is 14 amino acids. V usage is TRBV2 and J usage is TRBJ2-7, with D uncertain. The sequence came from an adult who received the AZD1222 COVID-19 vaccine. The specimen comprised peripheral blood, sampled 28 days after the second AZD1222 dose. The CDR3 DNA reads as TGTGCCAGCAGAACGATGGCCTCGACCTACGAGCAGTACTTC. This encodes CASRTMASTYEQYF.